This TCR beta chain was profiled in a study of blood T cell repertoires in COVID-19. Study-wide background: Acute and convalescent COVID-19 specimens originated in the United States, Italy and Spain. T cells, B-cell-depleted T cells, or PBMCs provided the cDNA or gDNA that served as material.

The V end was cut by 1 base, the J end by 0 bases, with 3 bases between. Germline V gene sequence: CDR1 KGHSH, CDR2 LQKENI. The CDR3 sequence is 14 residues long. In the source study's methods: Nucleated cell number was recorded as an estimate derived from reference gene primer amplification. The repertoire was sequenced with immunoSEQ multiplex PCR; TCRdb's copy has only in-frame clones and lacks some. The DNA was the basis for D and trimming; V, J and clone size are from that table. This table holds about 250,000 clones, 80% to 90% found once. What was sequenced was peripheral blood. The chain carries TRBV18 and TRBJ1-4; D is uncertain. The clonotype was recovered from a man at least 80 years old with acute or convalescent COVID-19. The CDR3 coding sequence is TGTGCCAGCTCACCACTAGCAACTAATGAAAAACTGTTTTTT. Translating gives CASSPLATNEKLFF.